The text below deals with one T cell receptor (beta chain). The target antigen is unknown. The data stem from a study of monozygotic twins with inflammatory bowel disease. Broader study findings: No difference in repertoire similarity was seen between concordant and discordant twins, possibly because power was limited.

After re-calling the 5' RACE reads, TCRdb lists one entry per CDR3 protein, DNA absent. This repertoire includes under 200,000 distinct CDR3 sequences. CDR1 is LGHNA and CDR2 is YSLEER in the germline V gene. The CDR3 consists of 20 residues. For every donor, one blood sample of approximately 2.6 ml was drawn. The clonotype originates from a human donor with ulcerative colitis or Crohn's disease, or a healthy co-twin of an affected twin (not recorded which). The chain couples TRBV4-3 to TRBJ2-6; TCRdb returns TRBD1, unconfirmable since there is no DNA. The specimen sequenced was blood. CDR3: CASSQDFPAGHGSGANVLTF.